The 8 T cell receptor beta chains in this list originate from one sample, sequenced in a study of lymphopenia after photon versus proton radiotherapy. This table comes from immunoSEQ multiplex PCR, and its TCRdb copy is limited to in-frame clones, with some not included. The table lists over 20,000 clones, about 89% of them singletons. The input for sequencing was peripheral blood, taken from a patient treated with proton-based radiotherapy. These receptors originate from a man at least 80 years old with esophageal cancer.

The genes are TRBV6-6 and TRBJ2-7, with D perhaps matching TRBD1 (6 bases). The CDR3 is 12 residues long. Per the germline V gene, CDR1 is MNHNY and CDR2 is SVGAGI (reference sequence). The V end was cut by 1 base, the J end by 6 bases, with 7 bases between. The CDR3 DNA is TGTGCCAGCAGTTACTTGGGGGCCGAGCAGTACTTC. Residues: CASSYLGAEQYF.

The rearrangement links TRBV7-2 to TRBJ1-1; D not resolved. V lost 5 bases, J lost 3 bases, and 10 bases lay in between. Germline V gene sequence: CDR1 SGHTA, CDR2 FQGNSA. This CDR3 contains 13 residues. The CDR3 reads CASSASADTEAFF. CDR3 bases: TGTGCCAGCAGCGCTTCAGCGGACACTGAAGCTTTCTTT.

The CDR3 DNA reads TGTGCTAGTGCCTCCCAAGGGGCGGTAGAAAAACTGTTTTTT. Its translation: CASASQGAVEKLFF. The chain combines TRBV12-5 with TRBJ1-4, with a tentative D call TRBD1 (5 bases). Germline CDR1 reads LGHNT; CDR2 reads FRNRAP. Trimming removed 7 bases from V and 8 bases from J, with 17 bases in between. The CDR3 loop spans 14 amino acids. The full variable domain, its missing parts supplied by reference TRBV12-5 and TRBJ1-4, is DARVTQTPRHKVTEMGQEVTMRCQPILGHNTVFWYRQTMMQGLELLAYFRNRAPLDDSGMPKDRFSAEMPDATLATLKIQPSEPRDSAVYFCASASQGAVEKLFFGSGTQLSVL.

The chain links TRBV5-1 to TRBJ2-5, with 12 nucleotides matching TRBD2. Germline CDR1 is SGHRS and CDR2 is YFSETQ. This CDR3 is 16 amino acids long. V was clipped by 1 base and J by 3 bases; unmatched bases: 4. For the CDR3, the DNA is TGCGCCAGCAGCTTGATTCCTAGCGGGGGGGAAGAGACCCAGTACTTC. Amino acids: CASSLIPSGGEETQYF.

The rearrangement uses TRBV5-5 and TRBJ2-7, with 9 bases that match TRBD1. J gave up 7 bases and V 0 bases, and 14 bases lay outside the gene matches. CDR1 is SGHKS, CDR2 YYEKEE, per germline (reference sequence). The CDR3 extends over 17 amino acids. The CDR3, as DNA: TGTGCCAGCAGCTTGGTTTGGGGACAGGGTACCGTGCGGGAGCAGTACTTC. Residues: CASSLVWGQGTVREQYF.

The chain is built from TRBV5-8 and TRBJ1-5; 9 bases line up with TRBD1. V lost 4 bases to trimming and J lost 4 bases; unmatched junction nucleotides: 9. The CDR3 loop spans 16 amino acids. In germline, CDR1 is SGHTS, CDR2 YDEGEE. In nucleotides, the CDR3 is TGTGCCAGCAGCCGGAACTATGACAGGGGGAATCAGCCCCAGCATTTT. Residues: CASSRNYDRGNQPQHF. Full variable domain (remainder filled in from reference TRBV5-8 and TRBJ1-5): EAGVTQSPTHLIKTRGQQATLRCSPISGHTSVYWYQQALGLGLQFLLWYDEGEERNRGNFPPRFSGRQFPNYSSELNVNALELEDSALYLCASSRNYDRGNQPQHFGDGTRLSIL.

The rearrangement joins TRBV7-8 to TRBJ1-1; D is possibly TRBD1 (6 bases). The CDR3 covers 15 residues. In germline, CDR1 is SGHVS, CDR2 FQNEAQ. The V end was cut by 5 bases, the J end by 11 bases, with 24 bases between. The CDR3 sequence: CASSPIRTNRAVAFF. The CDR3 DNA sequence: TGTGCCAGCAGCCCAATTAGGACGAACAGGGCGGTGGCTTTCTTT. The full variable domain, in which reference TRBV7-8 and TRBJ1-1 provide the parts outside the CDR3, is GAGVSQSPRYKVAKRGQDVALRCDPISGHVSLFWYQQALGQGPEFLTYFQNEAQLDKSGLPSDRFFAERPEGSVSTLKIQRTQQEDSAVYLCASSPIRTNRAVAFFGQGTRLTVV.

This chain uses TRBV2 with TRBJ2-3; a weak D match, TRBD2 (6 bases). CDR3 length equals 13 residues. Between the trimmed V and J ends, which lost 11 bases and 5 bases, there was a span of 17 bases. CDR1 is SNHLY, CDR2 FYNNEI, per germline. Here the CDR3 DNA reads TGTGCCTCCCGCCCGGGGGTCAGAGATACGCAGTATTTT. Its translation is CASRPGVRDTQYF.